Detailed here is one TCR beta chain. Its antigen is still unknown. The data belong to a study of cytomegalovirus exposure and HLA in healthy donors. Germline CDR1 reads SGHRS; CDR2 reads YFSETQ. V lost 1 base and J lost 5; bases outside the gene matches: 9. The CDR3 contains 16 residues. Study-wide results and caveats: Presence/absence analyses assumed roughly uniform sequencing depth across donors.

It was with 60 Vbeta and 13 Jbeta primers that the PCR ran. How the authors handled the data: Tens of millions of unique TCR beta chains, 10 million to 13 million of them shared, were counted by a later analysis. Repertoires were generated with immunoSEQ multiplex PCR, while TCRdb's copy carries only in-frame clones and drops some. For V, J and clone size, that table is used; D and trimming come from the DNA. The sample has over 150,000 clones, about two thirds seen once. The sequence derives from a woman in her 30s in good health and CMV-seronegative. Specimen: PBMCs. The J gene is TRBJ2-7, the V gene TRBV5-1; 10 nucleotides agree with TRBD1. CDR3: CASSLNGRDRGNEQYF. The CDR3 DNA is TGCGCCAGCAGCTTGAATGGGCGGGACAGGGGCAACGAGCAGTACTTC.